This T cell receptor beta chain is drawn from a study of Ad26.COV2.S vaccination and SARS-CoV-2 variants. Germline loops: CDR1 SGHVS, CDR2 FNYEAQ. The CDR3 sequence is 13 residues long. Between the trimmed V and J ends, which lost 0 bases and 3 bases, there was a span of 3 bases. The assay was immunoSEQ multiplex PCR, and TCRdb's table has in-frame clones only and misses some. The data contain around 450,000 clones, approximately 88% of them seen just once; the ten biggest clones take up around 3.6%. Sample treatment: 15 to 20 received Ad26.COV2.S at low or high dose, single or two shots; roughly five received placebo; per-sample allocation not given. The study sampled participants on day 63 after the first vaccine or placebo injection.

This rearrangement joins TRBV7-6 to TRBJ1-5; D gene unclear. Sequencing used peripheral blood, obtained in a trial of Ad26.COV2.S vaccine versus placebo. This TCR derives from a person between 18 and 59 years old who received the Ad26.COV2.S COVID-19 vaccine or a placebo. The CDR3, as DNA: TGTGCCAGCAGCTTAGCGGCCAATCAGCCCCAGCATTTT. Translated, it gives CASSLAANQPQHF. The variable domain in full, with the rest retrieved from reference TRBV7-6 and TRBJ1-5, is GAGVSQSPRYKVTKRGQDVALRCDPISGHVSLYWYRQALGQGPEFLTYFNYEAQQDKSGLPNDRFSAERPEGSISTLTIQRTEQRDSAMYRCASSLAANQPQHFGDGTRLSIL.